This entry lists 23 T cell receptor beta chains sequenced from one sample in a study of blood T cell repertoires in COVID-19. Data came from immunoSEQ multiplex PCR; TCRdb stores just in-frame clones and leaves some out. This sample has over 70,000 clones; 75% to 90% occur once, and the top ten carry about 18%. The sample was peripheral blood. The receptor set was obtained from a man between 70 and 80 years old who had recovered from COVID-19.

In this sample, this clone turned up once. This chain connects TRBV5-1 to TRBJ2-5; D remains ambiguous. Deletions cut 0 bases from V and 2 bases from J, with 8 bases between. The CDR3 runs 14 residues. Germline V lookup: CDR1 SGHRS, CDR2 YFSETQ. The CDR3 loop reads CASSLDRSQETQYF. CDR3 sequence (DNA): TGCGCCAGCAGCTTGGACAGATCACAAGAGACCCAGTACTTC.

The V call is TRBV21-1, the J call TRBJ1-5. TRBV21-1 is described as a pseudogene. The CDR3 extends over 14 amino acids. CDR3 loop: CAVHGGEVNQPQHF. The CDR3 coding sequence is TGTGCCGTCCATGGCGGGGAGGTGAATCAGCCCCAGCATTTT.

This chain uses TRBV28 with TRBJ1-1; no clear D. The CDR3 is 12 amino acids. The V end was cut by 6 bases, the J end by 9 bases, with 14 bases between. CDR1 and CDR2 (germline): MDHEN, SYDVKM. The chain's CDR3 is CASSPRRDKAFF. CDR3 nucleotides: TGTGCCAGCAGCCCCCGACGGGATAAAGCTTTCTTT.

The chain uses TRBV10-1 and TRBJ2-7; the D gene is possibly TRBD1 (6 bases). This CDR3 spans 13 amino acids. Trimming pared 0 bases from V and 3 bases from J, leaving 6 bases between. Per germline, CDR1 WNHNN and CDR2 SYGVQD (reference sequence). The CDR3 here is CASSESGGYEQYF. The DNA for the CDR3 is TGCGCCAGCAGTGAGTCAGGGGGCTACGAGCAGTACTTC.

This rearrangement joins TRBV5-3 to TRBJ1-5; D is perhaps TRBD1 (5 bases). Being an ORF, TRBV5-3 has a function that is uncertain. The CDR3 length is 12 residues. Trimming took off 4 bases at V and 6 bases at J, with 8 bases between the two ends. The CDR3 spells CARSPGIQPQHF. The CDR3 coding sequence is TGTGCCAGAAGCCCAGGGATTCAGCCCCAGCATTTT.

The chain links TRBV2 to TRBJ2-3; TRBD1 might be the D (5 bases). V lost 4 bases, J lost 3 bases, and 11 bases lay in between. From germline, CDR1 is SNHLY and CDR2 FYNNEI. CDR3 length: 14 residues. The CDR3 nucleotides are TGTGCCAGCAGTGGTGGGGCGTTGACAGATACGCAGTATTTT. Translation: CASSGGALTDTQYF.

In DNA, the CDR3 is TGTGCCAGTAAGGACAGCGGGAGTCTGCGTTACAATGAGCAGTTCTTC. This translates into CASKDSGSLRYNEQFF. The V call is TRBV19, the J call TRBJ2-1, with 8 nucleotides matching TRBD2. The CDR3 runs to 16 residues. The germline V gene has CDR1 LNHDA and CDR2 SQIVND (reference sequence). The junction had 12 bases not matched to a gene; V was cut back by 7 bases and J by 4 bases.

The V gene is TRBV18, the J gene TRBJ1-2; no clear D gene. The CDR3 is 12 amino acids. V was cut by 3 bases and J by 2 bases, with 4 bases left in between. CDR1 is KGHSH, CDR2 LQKENI, per germline. CDR3 region: CASSPPNYGYTF. CDR3 in DNA: TGTGCCAGCTCACCCCCAAACTATGGCTACACCTTC.

The rearrangement links TRBV27 to TRBJ1-6; D is possibly TRBD1 (5 bases). The CDR3 totals 19 residues. Trimming took 5 bases from V and 1 from J, leaving 21 bases between them. Germline CDR1 is MNHEY and CDR2 is SMNVEV (reference sequence). As DNA, the CDR3 is TGTGCCAGCAGTGGCCCTCTGGGGGGTTTAGGTTCCTATAATTCACCCCTCCACTTT. It specifies CASSGPLGGLGSYNSPLHF.

In this sample, this clone turned up a few times. This sequence joins TRBV5-5 and TRBJ2-3; 7 nucleotides agree with TRBD1. Germline CDR1 SGHKS, CDR2 YYEKEE (reference sequence). V gave up 3 bases and J gave up 3 bases; unmatched junction bases: 10. CDR3 length: 16 amino acids. The CDR3 sequence: CASSWRITGDTDTQYF. The CDR3 DNA follows: TGTGCCAGCAGCTGGAGGATAACAGGGGATACAGATACGCAGTATTTT.

The chain has TRBV7-8 and TRBJ2-5; 11 bases are shared with TRBD2. The CDR3 is made up of 16 amino acids. From germline, CDR1 is SGHVS and CDR2 FQNEAQ. V dropped 2 bases and J dropped 2; count of bases not matched to a gene: 4. The CDR3 reads CASSLQTSGGQETQYF. DNA for the CDR3: TGTGCCAGCAGCTTACAAACTAGCGGGGGACAAGAGACCCAGTACTTC. Full variable domain (rest looked up from reference TRBV7-8 and TRBJ2-5): GAGVSQSPRYKVAKRGQDVALRCDPISGHVSLFWYQQALGQGPEFLTYFQNEAQLDKSGLPSDRFFAERPEGSVSTLKIQRTQQEDSAVYLCASSLQTSGGQETQYFGPGTRLLVL.

A note on this clone: Relative to the germline gene, one junction end is altered; a read error may explain this. The rearrangement joins TRBV4-2 to TRBJ2-2; D is possibly TRBD2 (6 bases). The CDR3 length is 15 residues. Germline V gene lookup returns CDR1 LGHNA and CDR2 YNFKEQ. DNA for the CDR3: TGTGCCAGCAGCCAAGATGGGAGCACCACCGGGGGGCTGTTTTTT. Its translation is CASSQDGSTTGGLFF.

The chain links TRBV6-2 or TRBV6-3 to TRBJ2-7; D may be TRBD2 (6 bases). The CDR3 has 13 amino acids. Germline CDR1 is MNHEY and CDR2 is SVGEGT. Trimming left V 3 bases short and J 4 bases short, with 10 bases between. The DNA for the CDR3 is TGTGCCAGCAGTTATGGGGGGATTTACGAGCAGTACTTC. The encoded protein is CASSYGGIYEQYF.

V and J are TRBV19 and TRBJ1-1, with 8 bases aligning to TRBD1. The CDR3 loop spans 15 amino acids. The junction had 13 bases not matched to a gene; V was cut back by 5 bases and J by 8 bases. Germline V lookup: CDR1 LNHDA, CDR2 SQIVND (reference sequence). CDR3 DNA sequence: TGTGCCAGTAGTCTAAACCCAGGACAGGGAAGCGAAGCTTTCTTT. This codes for CASSLNPGQGSEAFF.

The chain uses TRBV28 and TRBJ2-5, with 10 bases lining up with TRBD2. V dropped 5 bases and J dropped 3; count of bases not matched to a gene: 6. Germline lookup yields CDR1 MDHEN and CDR2 SYDVKM. The CDR3 has 15 residues. The CDR3 nucleotides are TGTGCCAGCAGTCTCCCTACTAGCGGGAAAGAGACCCAGTACTTC. Translation: CASSLPTSGKETQYF. Together with reference TRBV28 and TRBJ2-5, the CDR3 gives the full variable domain: DVKVTQSSRYLVKRTGEKVFLECVQDMDHENMFWYRQDPGLGLRLIYFSYDVKMKEKGDIPEGYSVSREKKERFSLILESASTNQTSMYLCASSLPTSGKETQYFGPGTRLLVL.

This rearrangement joins TRBV30 to TRBJ1-4; D perhaps matches TRBD1 (5 bases). Germline V CDR1 and CDR2: GTSNPN, SVGIG (reference sequence). Trimming took 5 bases from V and 8 from J, leaving 15 bases between them. The CDR3 runs 13 residues. CDR3 in DNA: TGTGCCTGGGGACCGCGAAGGGGAGAAAAACTGTTTTTT. This encodes CAWGPRRGEKLFF.

The rearrangement links TRBV18 to TRBJ1-4; D gene unclear. V was cut by 6 bases and J by 8 bases, with 13 bases left in between. The germline V gene encodes CDR1 KGHSH and CDR2 LQKENI. The CDR3 runs to 13 residues. This CDR3 reads CASSPSAKEKLFF. The DNA of the CDR3 is TGTGCCAGCTCCCCCAGTGCCAAGGAAAAACTGTTTTTT.

J is TRBJ2-7 and V is TRBV19; unclear D gene. Trimming pared 5 bases from V and 0 bases from J, leaving 14 bases between. CDR1 is LNHDA, CDR2 SQIVND, per germline (reference sequence). CDR3 length: 15 residues. DNA of the CDR3: TGTGCCAGTAGTCCATTAGACTCTTCCTCCTACGAGCAGTACTTC. This encodes CASSPLDSSSYEQYF.

The chain carries TRBV18 and TRBJ1-3, with D perhaps matching TRBD1 (6 bases). Trimming stripped 3 bases from V and 0 bases from J, with 12 bases between. The CDR3 consists of 16 residues. In germline, CDR1 is KGHSH, CDR2 LQKENI. The CDR3 region has the DNA TGTGCCAGCTCACCCCAGGGGTACATCTCTGGAAACACCATATATTTT. This sequence encodes CASSPQGYISGNTIYF.

This clone appeared once. The CDR3 loop is CASRRSGSGRDTQYF. The CDR3 bases are TGTGCCAGCAGGAGGAGCGGGAGTGGGCGGGATACGCAGTATTTT. The J gene is TRBJ2-3, the V gene TRBV25-1; TRBD2 matches 8 bases. Trimming removed 6 bases from V and 6 bases from J; junction bases left unmatched: 11. The CDR3 consists of 15 residues. In germline, CDR1 is MGHDK, CDR2 SYGVNS.

This clone is judged medium-sized. The rearrangement joins TRBV20-1 to TRBJ2-7, with 8 bases that match TRBD2. Germline V gene data show CDR1 as DFQATT and CDR2 as SNEGSKA (reference sequence). This CDR3 region has 11 residues. V dropped 6 bases and J dropped 3; count of bases not matched to a gene: 1. This CDR3 reads CSALAGYEQYF. The CDR3 bases are TGCAGTGCCCTAGCGGGCTACGAGCAGTACTTC.

The rearrangement links TRBV30 to TRBJ2-2; D remains ambiguous. The V and J ends lost 4 bases and 4 bases respectively, with 10 bases between them. Germline V gives CDR1 GTSNPN, CDR2 SVGIG (reference sequence). This CDR3 contains 13 residues. CDR3 amino acids: CAWNTELTGELFF. CDR3 DNA: TGTGCCTGGAACACGGAGCTCACCGGGGAGCTGTTTTTT.

The V call is TRBV9, the J call TRBJ1-1; D is unresolved. Germline V gives CDR1 SGDLS, CDR2 YYNGEE. The CDR3 is made up of 13 amino acids. V dropped 0 bases and J dropped 4 bases, with 7 bases sitting between them. The CDR3 bases are TGTGCCAGCAGCGTAGATGGGCGCACTGAAGCTTTCTTT. It codes for CASSVDGRTEAFF.